Given below is one T cell receptor (beta chain) in context. Which antigen it targets is not known. There are no base qualities to consult, and no much larger clone falls within one base. Every donor was a healthy Caucasian. The twin cohort comprised three pairs of female monozygotic twins, all aged about 18 to 29 years. Positive isolation kits from Invitrogen were used to isolate the CD4+ and CD8+ T cell populations. The source of the sample is a study of identical twins (TCRdb year 2016). In terms of the full investigation: The study deep-sequenced TCR alpha and beta repertoires from monozygotic twins, unrelated adults of various ages and cord blood to test whether fetal clonotypes persist. Replicate twin experiments were performed at different times using different library preparation protocols to rule out contamination.

Receptor libraries were prepared by 5' RACE. Sequencing relied on an Illumina HiSeq 2000. A universal primer binding site was added through template switching, and the final cDNA carried a unique molecular identifier so that TCR cDNA molecules could be counted accurately. Specific primers in the conserved constant-segment region were used to synthesize first-strand cDNA for the TCR alpha and beta chains. To control for contamination, every cDNA library was double barcoded, receiving both a SMART-Mk sample barcode and Illumina barcodes. Two successive PCR steps introduced TruSeq adapter sequences along with Illumina sample barcodes. Sequencing of the TCR alpha and beta cDNA libraries was done on the Illumina HiSeq platform using custom primers. Per the original workflow: MiGEC processed the raw reads to extract unique molecular identifiers, while MiXCR was used to determine the CDR3 positions. For each individual, recombination models were inferred using an EM algorithm with the repgenHMM and IGoR tools. Shared clonotypes were analyzed with the tcR package in R, and sharing was normalized by the product of cloneset sizes. Out-of-frame nonproductive sequences were analyzed to study raw recombination free of thymic and clonal selection effects. The public reads were reanalyzed by TCRdb: fastp trimming at Q25, MiXCR alignment, in-frame beta chains only. One record per CDR3 amino acid sequence lists the most common genes and DNA. The V and J calls, along with clone size, are taken from TCRdb and not from the paper's own processing. The sample has about 250,000 distinct CDR3 sequences on record, around 8.8% of them singletons. The top ten clones comprise 3% of the sample.

Via the germline V gene, CDR1 is SGHTA and CDR2 FQGNSA. V drops 7 bases and J drops 10 bases, leaving 17 bases in between. The CDR3 numbers 13 residues from cysteine through phenylalanine. Of the read, only the CDR3 DNA is kept; its 39 bases are in frame from base 1. Overall study outcomes, separate from this receptor: Because the same donors could not be followed over many years, conclusions were based on cross-sectional statistical analysis. The excess sharing between twins in beta out-of-frame sequences was weaker because fewer shared sequences reduced the signal-to-noise ratio. Out-of-frame TCR alpha sequences shared between twins showed an excess of low generation-probability sequences compared with coincidental sharing between unrelated individuals. Invariant T cells such as MAIT and iNKT could partly confound zero-insertion analyses, though diverse VJ usage argued against this for most clonotypes. Recombination models systematically underestimated out-of-frame TCR alpha sharing in monozygotic twins but agreed with sharing between unrelated individuals. Fewer insertions were carried by abundant cord blood beta clonotypes; a weaker similar trend was observed in young adult naive repertoires, while no such trend was observed in memory repertoires.

Separately, the same data were catalogued under a study of yellow fever vaccine responses in identical twins. The second study also describes: According to the authors, in identical twins the way T cells responded to vaccination appeared partly convergent and partly personalized. The study precisely tracked vaccine-responding T cell clones in identical twins.

The source is a woman under 30 in good health. The specimen sequenced was CD8+ T cells sorted from blood. The V and J genes are TRBV7-2 and TRBJ2-1, with TRBD1 perhaps the D gene, on 5 matching bases. The CDR3 has the sequence CASTDGALAEQFF. In nucleotide form, the sequence is TGTGCCAGCACCGATGGGGCTCTGGCCGAGCAGTTCTTC.